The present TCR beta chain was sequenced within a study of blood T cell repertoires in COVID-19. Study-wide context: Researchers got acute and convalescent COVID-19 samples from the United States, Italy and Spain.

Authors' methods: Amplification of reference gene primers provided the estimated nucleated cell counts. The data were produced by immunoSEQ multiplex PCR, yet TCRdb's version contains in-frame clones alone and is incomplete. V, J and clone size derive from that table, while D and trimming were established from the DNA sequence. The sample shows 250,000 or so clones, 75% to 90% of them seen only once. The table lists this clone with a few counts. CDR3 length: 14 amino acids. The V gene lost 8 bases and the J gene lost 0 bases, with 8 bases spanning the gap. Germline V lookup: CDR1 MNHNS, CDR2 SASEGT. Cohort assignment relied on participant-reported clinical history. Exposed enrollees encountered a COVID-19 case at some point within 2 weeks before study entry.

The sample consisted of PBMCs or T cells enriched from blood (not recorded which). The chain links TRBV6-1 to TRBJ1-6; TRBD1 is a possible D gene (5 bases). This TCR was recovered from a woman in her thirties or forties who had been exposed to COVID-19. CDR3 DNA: TGTGCCAGCTGGGGCAGCTCCTATAATTCACCCCTCCACTTT. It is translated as CASWGSSYNSPLHF.